Given below is one TCR beta chain in context. This likely traces to a read error, being one base from a far larger clone. This entry comes from a study of molecular identifiers for immune sequencing clone quantification. Bulk TCR libraries used previously described methods and listed TCR primers. MiXCR was run by TCRdb on the PCR reads, yielding one entry per CDR3 protein. There are more than 550,000 distinct CDR3 sequences in the sample; approximately 24% occur only once, and about 0.84% lies in the top ten. The sorting of naive CD8 T cells used the CD8+CD4-CCR7+CD45RA+ phenotype. The CDR3 totals 12 residues. The germline V gene has CDR1 SEHNR and CDR2 FQNEAQ (reference sequence).

Sequenced input: naive CD8+ T cells from blood, with Jurkat cell RNA spiked in. This sample's subset: FACS-sorted CD8+CD4-CCR7+CD45RA+ naive T cells. This sequence joins TRBV7-9 and TRBJ2-1; no definite D call. This clonotype was obtained from a human donor in good health. Some libraries in this study had Jurkat cell RNA spiked in. CDR3 coding DNA: TGTGCCAGCAGCCCACCCGGCAATGAGCAGTCCTTC. Encoded protein: CASSPPGNEQSF.